This T cell receptor beta chain was observed in a study of T cells in localized non-small cell lung cancer. The V end lost 1 base, the J end lost 4 bases, and 10 bases lay between the germline ends. The CDR3 covers 14 residues. The V gene's germline CDR1 is SGHTA and CDR2 FQGNSA. This clone was observed a few times. The data were produced by immunoSEQ multiplex PCR, yet TCRdb's version contains in-frame clones alone and is incomplete. Here the sample spans roughly 72,000 clones, approximately 87% being singletons. The chain combines TRBV7-2 with TRBJ1-2, with D maybe TRBD1 (5 bases). This sequence originates from a male donor at least 60 years old with stage III squamous cell lung carcinoma. The sample consisted of peripheral blood, taken before any cancer treatment. In DNA form, the CDR3 reads TGTGCCAGCAGCTTAGGGGGCCTCGTCTATGGCTACACCTTC. Translated: CASSLGGLVYGYTF.